A selection of T cell receptor beta chains follows, all from one sample in a study of blood T cell repertoires in COVID-19. Profiling relied on immunoSEQ multiplex PCR, and the TCRdb table lists in-frame clones only, not all of them. The sample records 150,000 to 200,000 clones, over 80% being singletons. The sample comprised peripheral blood. The origin of the receptors is a man aged 25 to 45 with COVID-19, enrolled during active disease. CDR3s include the opening cysteine and the closing phenylalanine or tryptophan. The order of the fields is V gene, J gene, CDR3 protein.

TRBV28	TRBJ2-5	CASSLRLAGGPMKETQYF
TRBV4-3	TRBJ2-3	CASSRQGGTDTQYF
TRBV7-9	TRBJ2-7	CASSSRPDRDSSYEQYF
TRBV25-1	TRBJ2-7	CASSEGGGRNEQYF
TRBV29-1	TRBJ2-7	CSVNQVVGQVYEQYF
TRBV7-2	TRBJ2-7	CASSLARLVVEQYF
TRBV27	TRBJ2-7	CASSYSGGAYYEQYF
TRBV14	TRBJ1-1	CASSLDLGETNTEAFF
TRBV19	TRBJ1-5	CASSIGNQPQHF
TRBV7-2	TRBJ2-3	CASSRPGLAGDTDTQYF
TRBV5-8	TRBJ1-6	CASSDRQGTNSPLHF
TRBV3-1/TRBV3-2	TRBJ2-3	CASSLRNSGTDTQYF
TRBV2	TRBJ1-4	CASSERQSPPTNEKLFF
TRBV10-3	TRBJ2-5	CAISRDALAGGWETQYF
TRBV6-6	TRBJ2-2	CASAGTENTGELFF
TRBV7-2	TRBJ1-3	CASSPRTDRVIGNTIYF
TRBV6-4	TRBJ1-2	CASSAGTASYGYTF
TRBV19	TRBJ2-1	CASSNPPLGRGRFYEQFF
TRBV10-1	TRBJ1-2	CASTKGDFYGYTF
TRBV28	TRBJ2-7	CASSLTGTDYEQYF
TRBV14	TRBJ2-5	CASSQFLLQGETQYF
TRBV5-4	TRBJ2-2	CASSQGGTGELFF
TRBV24-1	TRBJ2-2	CATSDFVNRPNTGELFF
TRBV23-1	TRBJ2-3	CASTNTQYF
TRBV3-1/TRBV3-2	TRBJ2-7	CASSQDLGPLAAFYEQYF
TRBV19	TRBJ2-5	CASSITGQGLGQYF
TRBV6-5	TRBJ1-2	CASSYSDRDYGYTF
TRBV6-2/TRBV6-3	TRBJ1-5	CASSSDRGNQPQHF
TRBV28	TRBJ1-5	CASRPTGGRERQPQHF
TRBV19	TRBJ1-3	CASSPGNSGNTIYF
TRBV29-1	TRBJ1-2	CSARDSNDYGYTF